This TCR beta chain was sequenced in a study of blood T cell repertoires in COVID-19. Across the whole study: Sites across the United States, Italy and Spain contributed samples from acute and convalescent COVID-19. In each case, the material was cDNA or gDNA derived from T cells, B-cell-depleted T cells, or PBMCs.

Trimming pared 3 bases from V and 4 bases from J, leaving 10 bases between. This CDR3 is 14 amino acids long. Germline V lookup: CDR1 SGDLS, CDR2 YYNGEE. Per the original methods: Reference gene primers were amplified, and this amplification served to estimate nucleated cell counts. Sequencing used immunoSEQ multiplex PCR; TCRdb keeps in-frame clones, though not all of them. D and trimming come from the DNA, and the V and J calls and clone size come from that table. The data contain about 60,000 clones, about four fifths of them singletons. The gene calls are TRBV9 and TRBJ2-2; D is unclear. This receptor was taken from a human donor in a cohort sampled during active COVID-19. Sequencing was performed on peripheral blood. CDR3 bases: TGTGCCAGCAGCGGGGTGACACCCACCGGGGAGCTGTTTTTT. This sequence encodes CASSGVTPTGELFF.